A selection of T cell receptor beta chains follows, all from one sample in a study of T-cell reconstitution after alpha-beta-depleted transplantation in children. Each CDR3 protein is one row after TCRdb ran MiXCR on the PCR reads. There are approximately 400,000 distinct CDR3 sequences in the sample; around 15% occur only once, and approximately 28% lies in the top ten. Here the sequenced sample was PBMCs, mostly from graft donor cells, taken 360 days after TCRalphabeta/CD19-depleted stem cell transplant. These receptors were taken from a boy under two years old who had a stem cell transplant for Wiskott-Aldrich syndrome, so the T cells may come from the graft donor. Both conserved end residues are part of each CDR3. A D gene is named only where the DNA matches it firmly. Only some rows state a clone size, as once, few, many or a class for expanded clones.

D gene | J gene | clone size | V gene | CDR3 length | CDR3 DNA | CDR3 protein
- | TRBJ2-1 | - | TRBV19 | 15 | TGTGCCAGTAGTATAGGTGGCGGAGTTATGTATGAGCAGTTCTTC | CASSIGGGVMYEQFF
TRBD1 | TRBJ2-5 | - | TRBV7-2 | 13 | TGTGCCAGCAGCCAGACAGGGAGAGGGACCCAGTACTTC | CASSQTGRGTQYF
- | TRBJ2-7 | - | TRBV5-1 | 14 | TGCGCCAGCACCCTCTTGGAGGGGGCGTACGAGCAGTACTTC | CASTLLEGAYEQYF
- | TRBJ2-2 | few | TRBV21-1 | 13 | TGTGCCAGCAGCAAAGACGCATCCGGGGAGCTGTTTTTT | CASSKDASGELFF
- | TRBJ2-7 | few | TRBV29-1 | 11 | TGCAGCGTTGACTCGGGTCATCAACAGTACTTC | CSVDSGHQQYF
- | TRBJ2-6 | - | TRBV3-1 | 16 | TGTGCCAGCAGCCAGAACGGCTACTCTGGGGCCAACGTCCTGACTTTC | CASSQNGYSGANVLTF
TRBD1 | TRBJ2-3 | - | TRBV3-1 | 14 | TGTGCCAGCAGGCGGACAGGGGGCGGGGATACGCAGTATTTT | CASRRTGGGDTQYF
- | TRBJ2-3 | - | TRBV5-1 | 13 | TGCGCCAGCTACGGGGAGCGGGCAGATACGCAGTATTTT | CASYGERADTQYF
- | TRBJ1-1 | - | TRBV19 | 14 | TGTGCCAGTCGAGGCAGGACAGTGAACACTGAAGCTTTCTTT | CASRGRTVNTEAFF
- | TRBJ2-1 | few | TRBV4-1 | 15 | TGCGCCAGCAGCCAACGAGGGGGCTCCTACAATGAGCAGTTCTTC | CASSQRGGSYNEQFF
- | TRBJ2-2 | - | TRBV4-3 | 15 | TGCGCCAGCAGCCACCAATGGGTGATTCCCGGGGAGCTGTTTTTT | CASSHQWVIPGELFF
TRBD1 | TRBJ2-2 | few | TRBV6-2/TRBV6-3 | 19 | TGTGCCAGCAGTTACCCCGAGGGCACCGGGACAGTGAACACCGGGGAGCTGTTTTTT | CASSYPEGTGTVNTGELFF
- | TRBJ2-1 | - | TRBV7-6 | 15 | TGTGCCAGCAGCTTACTCTCGGGGGGCGGGGGTGAGCAGTTCTTC | CASSLLSGGGGEQFF
TRBD2 | TRBJ2-7 | few | TRBV28 | 19 | TGTGCCAGCAGTCAACTGACTAGCGGGAGGGCTCGGATCTCCTACGAGCAGTACTTC | CASSQLTSGRARISYEQYF
- | TRBJ1-1 | few | TRBV5-1 | 12 | TGCGCCAGCAGCGGTGGACACACTGAAGCTTTCTTT | CASSGGHTEAFF
- | TRBJ2-7 | few | TRBV4-1 | 17 | TGCGCCAGCAGCCTACGACCGGGGGTTTCGCCTTCCTACGAGCAGTACTTC | CASSLRPGVSPSYEQYF
TRBD1 | TRBJ2-2 | - | TRBV20-1 | 15 | TGCAGTGCTACAGGGACAGGCTGGGCCACCGGGGAGCTGTTTTTT | CSATGTGWATGELFF
- | TRBJ2-7 | - | TRBV6-2/TRBV6-3 | 13 | TGTGCCAGCAGTTTCTTACGACAGACCGAGCAGTACTTC | CASSFLRQTEQYF
- | TRBJ2-7 | - | TRBV27 | 15 | TGTGCCAGCAGTCCCCTGGCAGGGGCTGGGGGGGAGCAGTACTTC | CASSPLAGAGGEQYF
- | TRBJ2-4 | few | TRBV11-2 | 16 | TGTGCCAGCAGCTTAGGTTCACCCCTAGCCAAAAACATTCAGTACTTC | CASSLGSPLAKNIQYF
TRBD2 | TRBJ2-1 | few | TRBV20-1 | 14 | TGCAGTGCCACTAGCGGGGGGGCTGTGAATGAGCAGTTCTTC | CSATSGGAVNEQFF
- | TRBJ2-6 | - | TRBV28 | 17 | TGTGCCAGCAGTTTACTTTCACAGGGCTCTGGGGCCAACGTCCTGACTTTC | CASSLLSQGSGANVLTF
- | TRBJ1-1 | - | TRBV5-1 | 11 | TGCGCCAGCAGAGAACAGACTGAAGCTTTCTTT | CASREQTEAFF
- | TRBJ2-7 | few | TRBV27 | 13 | TGTGCCAGCAGTCCCCTTGTTGGGGCCGAGCAGTACTTC | CASSPLVGAEQYF
TRBD2 | TRBJ2-3 | many | TRBV27 | 21 | TGTGCCAGCAGTCTCGGTGTGCCGGGACTAGCGGGAGGGTGGGGGGCAGATACGCAGTATTTT | CASSLGVPGLAGGWGADTQYF
TRBD2 | TRBJ2-1 | - | TRBV19 | 16 | TGTGCCAGTAGTCCTTGGACTAGCGGGCTCCACAATGAGCAGTTCTTC | CASSPWTSGLHNEQFF
TRBD2 | TRBJ2-5 | - | TRBV5-1 | 16 | TGCGCCAGCAGCTACCAGGGACTAGCGGGGCAAGAGACCCAGTACTTC | CASSYQGLAGQETQYF
- | TRBJ2-1 | - | TRBV11-2 | 15 | TGTGCCAGCAGCTTATTTTCGGCGGGAAAGTATGAGCAGTTCTTC | CASSLFSAGKYEQFF
- | TRBJ2-4 | few | TRBV7-9 | 16 | TGTGCCAGCAGCCTCCAAGGGCCGGGGGCCAAAAACATTCAGTACTTC | CASSLQGPGAKNIQYF
- | TRBJ2-7 | - | TRBV25-1 | 15 | TGTGCCAGCAGTGGCCGGCCCACACAAGGTTACGAGCAGTACTTC | CASSGRPTQGYEQYF
TRBD1 | TRBJ1-6 | - | TRBV10-3 | 14 | TGTGCCATCAGAGCAACAGGGGATAATTCACCCCTCCACTTT | CAIRATGDNSPLHF
- | TRBJ1-4 | many | TRBV29-1 | 10 | TGCAGCGGGGGTAATGAAAAACTGTTTTTT | CSGGNEKLFF
- | TRBJ2-1 | - | TRBV21-1 | 17 | TGTGCCAGCAGCAAAGCTCCCAGGCTAGCGGGGTACAATGAGCAGTTCTTC | CASSKAPRLAGYNEQFF
- | TRBJ2-5 | few | TRBV12-3/TRBV12-4 | 15 | TGTGCCAGCAGTCCAACTTTAGGGGGGCAAGAGACCCAGTACTTC | CASSPTLGGQETQYF
TRBD2 | TRBJ2-3 | - | TRBV12-3/TRBV12-4 | 19 | TGTGCCAGCAGTTTTTCTGCATGGGGACTAGCGGGATGCACAGATACGCAGTATTTT | CASSFSAWGLAGCTDTQYF
- | TRBJ1-5 | few | TRBV11-2 | 15 | TGTGCCAGCAGCTTGGGGGGGAAAGGAAATCAGCCCCAGCATTTT | CASSLGGKGNQPQHF
TRBD1 | TRBJ2-4 | few | TRBV5-1 | 11 | TGCGCCAGCAGCTCGGGACAGATTCAGTACTTC | CASSSGQIQYF
TRBD2 | TRBJ2-2 | - | TRBV12-3/TRBV12-4 | 17 | TGTGCCAGCAGTAGCGGGAGGGCCCTCCGTCGAACCGGGGAGCTGTTTTTT | CASSSGRALRRTGELFF
- | TRBJ2-1 | few | TRBV21-1 | 14 | TGTGCCAGCAGCACCCCTGGAGGATTCGGTGAGCAGTTCTTC | CASSTPGGFGEQFF
TRBD1 | TRBJ2-3 | few | TRBV5-1 | 14 | TGCGCCAGCAGTGTGGACAGGAACACAGATACGCAGTATTTT | CASSVDRNTDTQYF
- | TRBJ2-7 | - | TRBV5-6 | 14 | TGTGCCAGCAGCTTGCGGGGTCTACAGTACGAGCAGTACTTC | CASSLRGLQYEQYF
- | TRBJ2-7 | few | TRBV20-1 | 10 | TGCAGTGCTAGTCAGTACGAGCAGTACTTC | CSASQYEQYF
TRBD1 | TRBJ2-2 | many | TRBV24-1 | 16 | TGTGCCACCAGTGACGAGGGACAGGCGAACACCGGGGAGCTGTTTTTT | CATSDEGQANTGELFF
- | TRBJ2-7 | few | TRBV20-1 | 14 | TGCAGTGCTAGAGAGCCTACTCCGCACTACGAGCAGTACTTC | CSAREPTPHYEQYF